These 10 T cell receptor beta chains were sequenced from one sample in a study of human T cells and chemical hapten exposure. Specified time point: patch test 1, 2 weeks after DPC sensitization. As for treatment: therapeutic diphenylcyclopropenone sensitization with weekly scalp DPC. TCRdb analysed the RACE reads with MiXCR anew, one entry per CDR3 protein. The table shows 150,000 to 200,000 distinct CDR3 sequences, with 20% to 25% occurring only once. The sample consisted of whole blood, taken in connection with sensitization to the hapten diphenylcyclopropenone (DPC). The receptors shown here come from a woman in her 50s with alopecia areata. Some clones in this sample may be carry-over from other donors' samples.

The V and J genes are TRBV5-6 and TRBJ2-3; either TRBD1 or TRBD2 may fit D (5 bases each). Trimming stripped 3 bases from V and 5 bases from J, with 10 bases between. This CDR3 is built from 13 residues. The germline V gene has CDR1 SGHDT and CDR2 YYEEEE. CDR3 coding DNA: TGTGCCAGCAGCTCCCGGGGCAGAGATACGCAGTATTTT. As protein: CASSSRGRDTQYF.

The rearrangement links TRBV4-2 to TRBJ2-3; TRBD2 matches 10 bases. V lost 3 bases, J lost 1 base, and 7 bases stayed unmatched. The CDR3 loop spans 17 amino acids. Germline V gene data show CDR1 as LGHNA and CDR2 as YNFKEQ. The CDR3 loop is CASSQAVGTSGTDTQYF. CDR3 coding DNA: TGTGCCAGCAGCCAGGCAGTTGGGACTAGCGGCACAGATACGCAGTATTTT.

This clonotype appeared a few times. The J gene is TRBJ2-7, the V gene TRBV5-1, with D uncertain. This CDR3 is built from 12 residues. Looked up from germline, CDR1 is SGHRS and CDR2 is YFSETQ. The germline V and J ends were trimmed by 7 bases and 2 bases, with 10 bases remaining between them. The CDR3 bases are TGCGCCAGCGGGGAAAATCCCTACGAGCAGTACTTC. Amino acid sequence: CASGENPYEQYF.

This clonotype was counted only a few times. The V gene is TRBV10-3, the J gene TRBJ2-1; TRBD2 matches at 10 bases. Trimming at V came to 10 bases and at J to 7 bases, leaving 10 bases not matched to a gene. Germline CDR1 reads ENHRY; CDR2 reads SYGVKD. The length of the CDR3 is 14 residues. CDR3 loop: CATTGTSEVNEQFF. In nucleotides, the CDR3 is TGTGCCACCACCGGGACTAGCGAAGTTAATGAGCAGTTCTTC.

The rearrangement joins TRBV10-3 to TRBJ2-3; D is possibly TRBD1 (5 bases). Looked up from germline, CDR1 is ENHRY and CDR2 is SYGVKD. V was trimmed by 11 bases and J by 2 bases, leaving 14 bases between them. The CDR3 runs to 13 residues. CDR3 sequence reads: CAVYRTSTDTQYF. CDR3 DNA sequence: TGTGCCGTCTACAGGACATCCACAGATACGCAGTATTTT.

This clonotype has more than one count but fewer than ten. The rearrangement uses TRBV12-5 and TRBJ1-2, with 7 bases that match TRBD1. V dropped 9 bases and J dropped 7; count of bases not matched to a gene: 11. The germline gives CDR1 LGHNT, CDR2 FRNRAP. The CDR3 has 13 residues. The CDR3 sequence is CASRPRQGGGYTF. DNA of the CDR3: TGTGCTAGCAGACCCCGACAGGGTGGTGGCTACACCTTC.

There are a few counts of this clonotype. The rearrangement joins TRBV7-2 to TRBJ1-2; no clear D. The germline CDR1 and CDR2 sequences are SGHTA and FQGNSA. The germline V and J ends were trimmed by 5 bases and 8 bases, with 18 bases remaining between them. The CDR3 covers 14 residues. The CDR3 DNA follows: TGTGCCAGCAGCCCTACGGTTGGTACCGACGGCTACACCTTC. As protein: CASSPTVGTDGYTF.

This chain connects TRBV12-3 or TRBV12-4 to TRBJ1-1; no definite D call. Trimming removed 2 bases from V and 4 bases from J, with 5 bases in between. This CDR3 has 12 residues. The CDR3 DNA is TGTGCCAGCAGTTTAACGGCCACTGAAGCTTTCTTT. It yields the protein CASSLTATEAFF.

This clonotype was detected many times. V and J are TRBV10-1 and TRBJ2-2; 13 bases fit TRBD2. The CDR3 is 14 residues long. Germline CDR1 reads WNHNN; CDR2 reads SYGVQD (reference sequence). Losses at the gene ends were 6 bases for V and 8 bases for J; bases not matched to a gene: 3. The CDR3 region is CASRTSGRTGELFF. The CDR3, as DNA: TGCGCCAGCAGGACTAGCGGGAGGACTGGGGAGCTGTTTTTT.

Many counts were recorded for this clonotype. The CDR3 loop reads CASSPLGTGVFNEQFF. CDR3 nucleotide sequence: TGTGCCAGCAGCCCCCTAGGGACAGGGGTTTTCAATGAGCAGTTCTTC. The chain is built from TRBV7-2 and TRBJ2-1, with 10 bases lining up with TRBD1. The CDR3 contains 16 residues. V dropped 5 bases and J dropped 6; count of bases not matched to a gene: 10. The germline V gene encodes CDR1 SGHTA and CDR2 FQGNSA.